This TCR beta chain was captured by sequencing in a study of blood T cell repertoires in COVID-19. Study overall: PBMCs, B-cell-depleted T cells, or T cells provided the cDNA or gDNA that made up the material.

Authors' processing steps: Quantification of nucleated cells was approximated via reference gene primer amplification. Assay: immunoSEQ multiplex PCR; the TCRdb copy retains only in-frame clones and omits some. From that table come the V and J calls and clone size; the DNA was used to work out D and trimming. The sample has 250,000 or so clones; about 90% are singletons. The TCR sequence derives from a woman between 40 and 55 years old who had recovered from COVID-19. The sequenced sample was peripheral blood.

CDR3 loop: CASSLNRAGDARYEQYF. The DNA of the CDR3 is TGCGCCAGCAGTTTGAACCGAGCAGGGGACGCTAGGTACGAGCAGTACTTC. J is TRBJ2-7 and V is TRBV5-1, with a possible D match to TRBD1 (6 bases). The CDR3 spans 17 residues. Germline CDR1 is SGHRS and CDR2 is YFSETQ. Trimming shortened V by 5 bases and J by 4 bases, and 25 bases separated the two germline ends.